The 28 T cell receptor beta chains listed next were all sequenced from one sample in a study of shared clonotypes between healthy human individuals. The table came from immunoSEQ multiplex PCR; TCRdb's copy has only in-frame clones and leaves some out. The repertoire holds some 2 million clones, with about 95% as singletons. Naive CD8 cells were CD45RO-negative, positively selected for CCR7, excluding terminally differentiated effector memory CD45RA+ cells. The material sequenced was naive CD8+ T cells sorted from blood. The receptors were sampled from a man younger than 35 in good health.

The chain links TRBV11-2 to TRBJ2-1; D gene uncertain. The CDR3 covers 13 residues. V dropped 3 bases and J dropped 9 bases, with 12 bases sitting between them. Germline-derived CDR1 and CDR2 are SGHAT and FQNNGV. The CDR3 nucleotides read TGTGCCAGCAGCTTCCAGCTAGACGTTGAGCAGTTCTTC. Residues: CASSFQLDVEQFF.

V gene TRBV27 combines with J gene TRBJ2-7; D possibly corresponds to TRBD2 (5 bases). The germline gives CDR1 MNHEY, CDR2 SMNVEV (reference sequence). Trimming left V 0 bases short and J 4 bases short, with 13 bases between. The CDR3 sequence is 15 residues long. The CDR3 DNA follows: TGTGCCAGCAGTTTATCGGCCCCACCGGGATACGAGCAGTACTTC. Translation gives CASSLSAPPGYEQYF.

The genes are TRBV9 and TRBJ2-1; 15 bases line up with TRBD2. The CDR3 runs 18 residues. V gave up 1 base and J gave up 5 bases; unmatched junction bases: 7. CDR1 and CDR2 (germline): SGDLS, YYNGEE. The CDR3 sequence is CASSVWGLAGGHDNEQFF. DNA for the CDR3: TGTGCCAGCAGCGTATGGGGACTAGCGGGGGGCCACGACAATGAGCAGTTCTTC.

This chain connects TRBV6-5 to TRBJ1-6, with no clear D. The CDR3 consists of 15 residues. Germline V gene lookup returns CDR1 MNHEY and CDR2 SVGAGI. V lost 5 bases to trimming and J lost 5 bases, with 13 bases between them. DNA of the CDR3: TGTGCCAGCAGTCCCCTCCAGGAGGATAATTCACCCCTCCACTTT. Amino acids: CASSPLQEDNSPLHF.

J is TRBJ2-2 and V is TRBV30, with D perhaps matching TRBD2 (6 bases). The CDR3 runs 14 residues. Germline values: CDR1 GTSNPN, CDR2 SVGIG (reference sequence). Between the trimmed V and J ends, which lost 8 bases and 0 bases, there was a span of 13 bases. CDR3 sequence: CALDAGPNTGELFF. The DNA for the CDR3 is TGTGCCCTGGACGCGGGGCCGAACACCGGGGAGCTGTTTTTT.

The chain carries TRBV30 and TRBJ2-3, with a weak D call TRBD1 (7 bases). The CDR3 is made up of 15 amino acids. CDR1 and CDR2 (germline): GTSNPN, SVGIG (reference sequence). Trimming took 3 bases from V and 3 from J, leaving 16 bases between them. CDR3 nucleotide sequence: TGTGCCTGGAGCCTCCAGGGGGGTCCAACAGATACGCAGTATTTT. Protein: CAWSLQGGPTDTQYF.

V gene TRBV6-5 combines with J gene TRBJ1-1; maybe TRBD1 (6 bases). CDR1 and CDR2 from the germline V gene are MNHEY and SVGAGI. Trimming shortened V by 7 bases and J by 1 base, and 10 bases separated the two germline ends. The CDR3 totals 13 residues. CDR3 amino acids: CASISQGNTEAFF. As DNA, the CDR3 is TGTGCCAGCATATCACAGGGGAACACTGAAGCTTTCTTT.

CDR3 nucleotide sequence: TGTGCCAGCAGAGAACCGGGACAGGGGACTGAAGCTTTCTTT. This gives the protein CASREPGQGTEAFF. The chain combines TRBV28 with TRBJ1-1, with 10 nucleotides matching TRBD1. V gave up 6 bases and J gave up 5 bases; unmatched junction bases: 6. The CDR3 covers 14 residues. Per germline, CDR1 MDHEN and CDR2 SYDVKM.

The chain is built from TRBV6-5 and TRBJ2-5; 8 bases agree with TRBD2. Per the germline V gene, CDR1 is MNHEY and CDR2 is SVGAGI. This CDR3 region has 15 residues. V trimming: 8 bases; J trimming: 5 bases; junction bases outside the gene matches: 13. CDR3: CASSGGTTTGETQYF. The DNA of the CDR3 is TGTGCCAGCTCGGGAGGGACCACAACCGGGGAGACCCAGTACTTC.

The J gene is TRBJ1-6, the V gene TRBV27; D is undetermined. CDR3 size: 14 residues. CDR1 is MNHEY and CDR2 is SMNVEV in the germline V gene (reference sequence). Trimming took 0 bases from V and 7 from J, leaving 7 bases between them. The CDR3 DNA reads TGTGCCAGCAGTTTATCACAGTTGAATTCACCCCTCCACTTT. Its protein product is CASSLSQLNSPLHF.

The chain is built from TRBV7-6 and TRBJ2-7; 8 nucleotides agree with TRBD2. The V gene's germline CDR1 is SGHVS and CDR2 FNYEAQ. V trimming: 5 bases; J trimming: 5 bases; junction bases outside the gene matches: 11. This CDR3 has 15 residues. The CDR3: CASSLKPAGVHEQYF. CDR3 nucleotides: TGTGCCAGCAGCCTAAAGCCAGCGGGAGTCCACGAGCAGTACTTC.

This clone has only one observation. V usage is TRBV5-6 and J usage is TRBJ2-7, with 8 positions matching TRBD1. Looked up from germline, CDR1 is SGHDT and CDR2 is YYEEEE. V lost 3 bases, J lost 3 bases, and 5 bases stayed unmatched. The CDR3 extends over 14 amino acids. The CDR3: CASSSDRAYYEQYF. In nucleotides, the CDR3 is TGTGCCAGCAGCTCGGACAGGGCTTACTACGAGCAGTACTTC.

The rearrangement joins TRBV9 to TRBJ2-7; 12 nucleotides align to TRBD2. CDR1 and CDR2 (germline): SGDLS, YYNGEE. Germline trimming cut 0 bases from V and 5 bases from J; bases unmatched to any gene: 6. The CDR3 consists of 16 residues. The CDR3 DNA reads TGTGCCAGCAGCGTAGCTACGACTAGCGGGAGTGACGAGCAGTACTTC. Protein sequence: CASSVATTSGSDEQYF.

The rearrangement links TRBV30 to TRBJ1-2, with 9 bases that match TRBD1. V dropped 5 bases and J dropped 6; count of bases not matched to a gene: 7. Germline values: CDR1 GTSNPN, CDR2 SVGIG (reference sequence). The length of the CDR3 is 13 residues. The chain's CDR3 is CAWDLGTGNGYTF. The CDR3, as DNA: TGTGCCTGGGACCTTGGGACAGGGAATGGCTACACCTTC.

This rearrangement joins TRBV27 to TRBJ2-3; 12 nucleotides align to TRBD2. V gave up 5 bases and J gave up 4 bases; unmatched junction bases: 13. Germline assignment: CDR1 MNHEY and CDR2 SMNVEV (reference sequence). The CDR3 contains 18 residues. The CDR3 region has the DNA TGTGCCAGCAGTCTCCGACTAGCGGGAGCCTTATCCCCAGATACGCAGTATTTT. This codes for CASSLRLAGALSPDTQYF.

The chain links TRBV7-8 to TRBJ2-7; 9 bases map to TRBD1. Unmatched junction bases numbered 7, after V lost 5 bases and J lost 2 bases. CDR3 length: 15 residues. From germline, CDR1 is SGHVS and CDR2 FQNEAQ. The CDR3 reads CASSPGRQGAYEQYF. For the CDR3, the DNA is TGTGCCAGCAGCCCTGGGCGACAGGGGGCCTACGAGCAGTACTTC.

The chain combines TRBV5-6 with TRBJ2-2; maybe TRBD1 (6 bases). Trimming removed 4 bases from V and 8 bases from J, with 12 bases in between. Germline CDR1 and CDR2: SGHDT and YYEEEE. The CDR3 has 13 residues. The CDR3 region has the DNA TGTGCCAGCAGCCAGGGGCTACCAGGGGAGCTGTTTTTT. This encodes CASSQGLPGELFF.

This rearrangement joins TRBV4-1 to TRBJ1-4, with D unresolved. The ends were cut back, 0 bases at V and 7 bases at J, with 15 bases in the middle. Germline V gene lookup returns CDR1 MGHRA and CDR2 YSYEKL. This CDR3 region has 16 residues. The CDR3 DNA is TGCGCCAGCAGCCAAGAGTCTCAGGCTGTGGGTGAAAAACTGTTTTTT. This encodes CASSQESQAVGEKLFF.

The chain uses TRBV4-1 and TRBJ2-2; D is undetermined. Between the trimmed V and J ends, which lost 4 bases and 0 bases, there was a span of 6 bases. This CDR3 is built from 14 residues. Germline CDR1 is MGHRA and CDR2 is YSYEKL. The CDR3 DNA is TGCGCCAGCAGCCGATGGACGAACACCGGGGAGCTGTTTTTT. The encoded protein is CASSRWTNTGELFF.

The chain couples TRBV29-1 to TRBJ2-1; 12 bases match TRBD2. Germline trimming cut 5 bases from V and 9 bases from J; bases unmatched to any gene: 17. The CDR3 totals 17 residues. The germline V gene encodes CDR1 SQVTM and CDR2 ANQGSEA. The CDR3 here is CSVPTFSGTSGFGEQFF. The DNA for the CDR3 is TGCAGCGTTCCAACCTTCTCCGGGACTAGCGGGTTTGGTGAGCAGTTCTTC.

CDR3 sequence reads: CASSFRLAGFSGANVLTF. CDR3 DNA: TGTGCCAGCAGCTTCCGACTAGCGGGGTTCTCTGGGGCCAACGTCCTGACTTTC. The rearrangement joins TRBV13 to TRBJ2-6; 11 bases map to TRBD2. V trimming: 3 bases; J trimming: 0 bases; junction bases outside the gene matches: 4. This CDR3 contains 18 residues. CDR1 and CDR2 from the germline V gene are PRHDT and FYEKMQ (reference sequence).

This chain links TRBV11-2 with TRBJ2-2; unclear D gene. The V end was cut by 3 bases, the J end by 6 bases, with 8 bases between. Germline-derived CDR1 and CDR2 are SGHAT and FQNNGV. The CDR3 consists of 13 residues. The CDR3, as DNA: TGTGCCAGCAGCTTGAGAGAGTCCGGGGAGCTGTTTTTT. This encodes CASSLRESGELFF.

V gene TRBV7-9 combines with J gene TRBJ1-1, with 7 bases matching TRBD1. There are 15 residues in the CDR3. With 6 bases clipped from V and 5 bases from J, the junction kept 12 bases outside the gene matches. Looked up from germline, CDR1 is SEHNR and CDR2 is FQNEAQ (reference sequence). CDR3 sequence: CASRLGRQGETEAFF. The CDR3 region has the DNA TGTGCCAGCAGACTAGGACGACAGGGTGAGACTGAAGCTTTCTTT.

The chain has TRBV6-5 and TRBJ1-6; D unclear. Looked up from germline, CDR1 is MNHEY and CDR2 is SVGAGI. The CDR3 is 15 residues long. Trimming shortened V by 4 bases and J by 0 bases, and 7 bases separated the two germline ends. The CDR3 coding sequence is TGTGCCAGCAGTTTTGAAAGCTCCTATAATTCACCCCTCCACTTT. It translates to CASSFESSYNSPLHF.

The chain links TRBV28 to TRBJ2-1, with TRBD2 identical over 8 bases. Germline assignment: CDR1 MDHEN and CDR2 SYDVKM. This CDR3 contains 14 residues. With V trimmed by 6 bases and J by 8 bases, 9 bases remained unmatched. CDR3: CASSPAGDHHEQFF. DNA for the CDR3: TGTGCCAGCAGCCCAGCGGGAGATCACCATGAGCAGTTCTTC.

The V and J genes are TRBV14 and TRBJ2-3, with D unclear. The germline V and J ends were trimmed by 1 base and 6 bases, with 2 bases remaining between them. Germline V gene data show CDR1 as SGHDN and CDR2 as FVKESK. The CDR3 has 11 amino acids. This CDR3 reads CASSQGDTQYF. The CDR3, as DNA: TGTGCCAGCAGCCAAGGTGATACGCAGTATTTT.

The V gene is TRBV21-1, the J gene TRBJ1-5. TRBV21-1 is shown as a pseudogene. There are 18 residues in the CDR3. CDR3 coding DNA: TGTGCCAGCAGCAAAGATAGGTCCGGGACCCTTAGCAATCAGCCCCAGCATTTT. Translated, it gives CASSKDRSGTLSNQPQHF.

V usage is TRBV6-6 and J usage is TRBJ1-3, with a tentative D call TRBD1 (5 bases). Trimming shortened V by 0 bases and J by 10 bases, and 7 bases separated the two germline ends. CDR1 is MNHNY, CDR2 SVGAGI, per germline (reference sequence). CDR3 length: 12 amino acids. CDR3 bases: TGTGCCAGCAGTTACTCGGACAATACCATATATTTT. This translates into CASSYSDNTIYF.